This record concerns one T cell receptor beta chain sequence. This specimen belongs to a study of shared clonotypes between healthy human individuals. Methods used by the authors: ImmunoSEQ output lacked quality scores and full-length reads, limiting matched filtering. The data were produced by immunoSEQ multiplex PCR, yet TCRdb's version contains in-frame clones alone and is incomplete. V and J calls and clone size come straight from that table; D and trimming were deduced from the DNA. The sample includes about 490,000 clones, 70% to 80% of them seen just once. Healthy and HIV-negative, the adult donors had no recent acute infections or vaccinations. Every donor, a Caucasian adult, lived in Nashville, Tennessee. Genomic DNA for unsorted samples, which was extracted with the QIAamp DNA Blood Mini kit, came from 81 million or so PBMCs. This receptor was taken from a woman aged 35 to 49 in good health. Some clones in this sample may be carry-over from other donors' samples. Source material: PBMCs.

This chain's CDR3 is CASSSVFAGESDTQYF. CDR3 coding DNA: TGTGCCAGCAGTTCCGTTTTTGCGGGAGAGTCAGATACGCAGTATTTT. J is TRBJ2-3 and V is TRBV6-5, with 7 nucleotides matching TRBD2. Germline CDR1 reads MNHEY; CDR2 reads SVGAGI. CDR3 length: 16 amino acids. V dropped 4 bases and J dropped 4; count of bases not matched to a gene: 11.